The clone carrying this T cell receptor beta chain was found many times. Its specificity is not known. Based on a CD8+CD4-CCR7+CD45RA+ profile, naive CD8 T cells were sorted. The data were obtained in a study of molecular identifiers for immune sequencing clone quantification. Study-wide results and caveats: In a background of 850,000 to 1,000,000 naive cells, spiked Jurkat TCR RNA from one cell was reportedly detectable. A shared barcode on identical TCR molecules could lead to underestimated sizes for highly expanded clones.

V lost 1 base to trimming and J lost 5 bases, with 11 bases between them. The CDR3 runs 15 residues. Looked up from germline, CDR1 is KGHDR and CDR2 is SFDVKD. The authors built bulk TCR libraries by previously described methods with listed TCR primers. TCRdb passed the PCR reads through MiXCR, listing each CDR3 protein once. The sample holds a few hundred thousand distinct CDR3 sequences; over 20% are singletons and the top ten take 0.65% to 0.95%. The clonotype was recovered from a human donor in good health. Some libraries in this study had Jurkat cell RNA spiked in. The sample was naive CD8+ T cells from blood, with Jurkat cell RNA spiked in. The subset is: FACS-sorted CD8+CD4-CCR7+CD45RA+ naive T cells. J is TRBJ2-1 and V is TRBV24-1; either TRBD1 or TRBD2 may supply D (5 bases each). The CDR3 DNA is TGTGCCACCAGTGATTTCATCGGGGCCAACAATGAGCAGTTCTTC. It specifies CATSDFIGANNEQFF.